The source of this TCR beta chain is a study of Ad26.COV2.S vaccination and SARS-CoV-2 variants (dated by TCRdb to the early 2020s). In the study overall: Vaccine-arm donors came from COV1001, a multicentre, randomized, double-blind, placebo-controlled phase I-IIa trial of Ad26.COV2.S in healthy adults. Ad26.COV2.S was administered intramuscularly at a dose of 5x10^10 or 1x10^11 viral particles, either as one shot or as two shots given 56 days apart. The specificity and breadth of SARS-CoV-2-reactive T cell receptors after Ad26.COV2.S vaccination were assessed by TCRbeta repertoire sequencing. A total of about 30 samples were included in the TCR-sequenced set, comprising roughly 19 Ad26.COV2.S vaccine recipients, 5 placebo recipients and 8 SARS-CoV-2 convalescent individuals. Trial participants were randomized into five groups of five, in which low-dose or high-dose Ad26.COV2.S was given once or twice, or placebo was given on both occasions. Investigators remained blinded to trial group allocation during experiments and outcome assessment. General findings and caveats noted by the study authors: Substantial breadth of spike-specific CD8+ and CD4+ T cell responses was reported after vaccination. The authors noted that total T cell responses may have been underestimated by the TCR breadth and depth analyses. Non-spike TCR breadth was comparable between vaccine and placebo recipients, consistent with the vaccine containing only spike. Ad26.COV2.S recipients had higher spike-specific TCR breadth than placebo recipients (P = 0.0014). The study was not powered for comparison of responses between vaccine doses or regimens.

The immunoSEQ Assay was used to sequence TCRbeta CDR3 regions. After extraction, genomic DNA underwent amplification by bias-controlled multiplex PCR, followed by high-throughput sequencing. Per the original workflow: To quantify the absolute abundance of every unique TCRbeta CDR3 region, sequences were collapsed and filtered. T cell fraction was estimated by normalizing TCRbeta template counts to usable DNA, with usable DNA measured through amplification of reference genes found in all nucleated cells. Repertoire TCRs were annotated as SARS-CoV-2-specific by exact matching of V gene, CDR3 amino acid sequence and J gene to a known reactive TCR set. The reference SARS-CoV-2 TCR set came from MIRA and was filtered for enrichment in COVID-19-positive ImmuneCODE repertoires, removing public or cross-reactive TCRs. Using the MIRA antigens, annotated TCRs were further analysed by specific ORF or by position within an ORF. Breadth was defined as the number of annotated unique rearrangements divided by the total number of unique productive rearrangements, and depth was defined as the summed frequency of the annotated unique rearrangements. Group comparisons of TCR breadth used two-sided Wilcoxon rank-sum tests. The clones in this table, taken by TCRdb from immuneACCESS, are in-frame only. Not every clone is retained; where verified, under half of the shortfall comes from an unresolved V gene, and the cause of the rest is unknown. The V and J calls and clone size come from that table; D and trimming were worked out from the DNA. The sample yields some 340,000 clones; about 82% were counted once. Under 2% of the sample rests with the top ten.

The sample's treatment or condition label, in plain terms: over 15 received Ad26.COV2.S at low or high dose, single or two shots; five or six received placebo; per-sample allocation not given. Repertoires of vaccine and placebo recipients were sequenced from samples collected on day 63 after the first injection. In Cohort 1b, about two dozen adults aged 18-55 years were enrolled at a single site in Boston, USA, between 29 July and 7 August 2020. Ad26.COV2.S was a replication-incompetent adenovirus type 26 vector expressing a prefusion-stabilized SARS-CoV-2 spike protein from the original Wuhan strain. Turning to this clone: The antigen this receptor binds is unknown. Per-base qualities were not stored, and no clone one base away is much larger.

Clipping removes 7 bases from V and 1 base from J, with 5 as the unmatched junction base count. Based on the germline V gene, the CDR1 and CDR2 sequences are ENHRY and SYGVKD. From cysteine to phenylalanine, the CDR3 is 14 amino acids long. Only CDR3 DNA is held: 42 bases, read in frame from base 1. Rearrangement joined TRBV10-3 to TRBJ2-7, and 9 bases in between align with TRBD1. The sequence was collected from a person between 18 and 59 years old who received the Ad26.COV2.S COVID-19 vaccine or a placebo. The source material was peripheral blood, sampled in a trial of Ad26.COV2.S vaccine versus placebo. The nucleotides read TGTGCCATCACCGCGACAGGGGGGTCCTACGAGCAGTACTTC. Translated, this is CAITATGGSYEQYF.